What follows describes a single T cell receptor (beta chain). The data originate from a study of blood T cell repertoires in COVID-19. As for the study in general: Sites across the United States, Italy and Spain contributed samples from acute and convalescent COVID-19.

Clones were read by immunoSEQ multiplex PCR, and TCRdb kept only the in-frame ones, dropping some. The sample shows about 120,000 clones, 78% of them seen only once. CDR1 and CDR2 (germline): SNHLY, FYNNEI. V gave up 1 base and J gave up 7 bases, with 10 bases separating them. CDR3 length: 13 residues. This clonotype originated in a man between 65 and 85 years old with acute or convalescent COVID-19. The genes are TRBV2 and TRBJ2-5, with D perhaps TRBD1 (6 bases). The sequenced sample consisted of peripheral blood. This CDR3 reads CASSEGEGGTQYF. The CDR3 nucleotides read TGTGCCAGCAGTGAAGGGGAAGGGGGGACCCAGTACTTC.